Each of the 17 T cell receptor beta chains below was sequenced from the same sample in a study of blood T cell repertoires in COVID-19. Sequencing was performed with immunoSEQ multiplex PCR; in TCRdb, only in-frame clones are kept and a portion is missing. The profile shows around 170,000 clones, 89% of them singletons. Sample: peripheral blood. The receptors were gathered from a man aged 18 to 29 who had recovered from COVID-19.

This clone has only a few counts. V gene TRBV3-1 (or the pseudogene TRBV3-2) combines with J gene TRBJ2-7; D ambiguous. The germline gives CDR1 LGHDT, CDR2 YNNKEL (reference sequence). Between the trimmed V and J ends, which lost 0 bases and 1 base, there was a span of 7 bases. The CDR3 spans 14 residues. CDR3 nucleotide sequence: TGTGCCAGCAGCCAAGAGCGGCATTCCTACGAGCAGTACTTC. Residues: CASSQERHSYEQYF.

The chain uses TRBV5-1 and TRBJ2-7; tentative D call: TRBD2 (5 bases). CDR1 and CDR2 (germline): SGHRS, YFSETQ. V was pared by 4 bases and J by 2 bases, with 19 bases between. This CDR3 is built from 16 residues. The DNA for the CDR3 is TGCGCCAGCAGCGTGGACTTGGGTAGCTCGGCCTACGAGCAGTACTTC. Amino acid sequence: CASSVDLGSSAYEQYF.

The V and J genes are TRBV5-4 and TRBJ2-2, with a weak D call TRBD2 (6 bases). V was trimmed by 2 bases and J by 5 bases, leaving 7 bases between them. CDR1 is SGHNT and CDR2 is YYREEE in the germline V gene (reference sequence). The CDR3 extends over 13 amino acids. The CDR3 DNA sequence: TGTGCCAGCAGCTTCCGGGGGACCGGGGAGCTGTTTTTT. This sequence encodes CASSFRGTGELFF.

This sequence joins TRBV4-3 and TRBJ2-7, with 7 nucleotides matching TRBD2. Germline V CDR1 and CDR2: LGHNA, YSLEER. This CDR3 has 14 amino acids. J gave up 5 bases and V 1 base, and 5 bases lay outside the gene matches. The CDR3 is CASSQARGGHEQYF. DNA for the CDR3: TGCGCCAGCAGCCAAGCTCGGGGAGGGCACGAGCAGTACTTC.

This clone is labeled as medium-sized (0.01 to 0.1%). V is TRBV24-1 and J is TRBJ1-5; D is perhaps TRBD1 (6 bases). There are 16 residues in the CDR3. CDR1 and CDR2 from the germline V gene are KGHDR and SFDVKD. With 10 bases removed from V and 0 bases from J, the gap between germline ends came to 18 bases. The CDR3 DNA follows: TGTGCCACTCATGGACAGAGAATTTATAGCAATCAGCCCCAGCATTTT. Residues: CATHGQRIYSNQPQHF.

This chain joins TRBV7-8 and TRBJ1-3; D not certain. Germline CDR1 reads SGHVS; CDR2 reads FQNEAQ. Trimming left V 4 bases short and J 2 bases short, with 15 bases between. The CDR3 sequence is 16 residues long. The CDR3 sequence: CASSWRAERTGNTIYF. Written as DNA, the CDR3 is TGTGCCAGCAGCTGGAGGGCCGAGCGGACTGGAAACACCATATATTTT.

This clone was seen just once. This chain uses TRBV2 with TRBJ1-2, with 8 bases identical to TRBD1. V shed 6 bases and J 8 bases; nucleotides not matched to a gene: 20. Germline assignment: CDR1 SNHLY and CDR2 FYNNEI. This CDR3 is built from 17 residues. CDR3 DNA sequence: TGTGCCAGCAGCCCTCGGGACAGGAAAACAGGGATTTGGGGCTACACCTTC. It encodes CASSPRDRKTGIWGYTF.

V and J are TRBV24-1 and TRBJ2-5; TRBD1 might be the D (6 bases). The germline V gene encodes CDR1 KGHDR and CDR2 SFDVKD. The CDR3 contains 14 residues. Trimming pared 3 bases from V and 4 bases from J, leaving 11 bases between. CDR3 DNA: TGTGCCACCAGTGATCCGGACAGCCCAGAGACCCAGTACTTC. This sequence encodes CATSDPDSPETQYF.

The CDR3 loop is CASSPPREDYEQYF. The CDR3 bases are TGTGCCAGCAGCCCCCCCCGGGAGGACTACGAGCAGTACTTC. This sequence joins TRBV6-6 and TRBJ2-7; 7 bases line up with TRBD2. Germline V CDR1 and CDR2: MNHNY, SVGAGI (reference sequence). The ends lost 6 bases at V and 3 bases at J; junction bases unmatched: 8. The CDR3 runs to 14 residues.

This chain connects TRBV27 to TRBJ1-1; no clear D gene. This CDR3 is 14 amino acids long. Deletions cut 3 bases from V and 0 bases from J, with 8 bases between. In germline, CDR1 is MNHEY, CDR2 SMNVEV (reference sequence). The CDR3 nucleotides read TGTGCCAGCAGTTTTAGGCGGATGAACACTGAAGCTTTCTTT. Translation gives CASSFRRMNTEAFF.

The genes are TRBV6-1 and TRBJ2-7; TRBD1 is a possible D gene (6 bases). Germline loops: CDR1 MNHNS, CDR2 SASEGT. CDR3 length: 12 residues. V was pared by 7 bases and J by 6 bases, with 13 bases between. The CDR3 protein is CASTPTGSEQYF. CDR3 nucleotide sequence: TGTGCCAGCACTCCCACAGGGAGCGAGCAGTACTTC.

The chain has TRBV2 and TRBJ2-1; D perhaps matches TRBD2 (5 bases). This CDR3 contains 16 residues. The germline V gene has CDR1 SNHLY and CDR2 FYNNEI. V was cut by 7 bases and J by 4 bases, with 20 bases left in between. CDR3 coding DNA: TGTGCCAGCAACGCGCTAGCCACAACCTTATACAATGAGCAGTTCTTC. Protein: CASNALATTLYNEQFF. Full variable domain (outside the CDR3, taken from reference TRBV2 and TRBJ2-1): EPEVTQTPSHQVTQMGQEVILRCVPISNHLYFYWYRQILGQKVEFLVSFYNNEISEKSEIFDDQFSVERPDGSNFTLKIRSTKLEDSAMYFCASNALATTLYNEQFFGPGTRLTVL.

The chain is built from TRBV4-3 and TRBJ2-7, with a tentative D call TRBD2 (6 bases). Germline values: CDR1 LGHNA, CDR2 YSLEER. V was pared by 1 base and J by 0 bases, with 13 bases between. The CDR3 loop spans 16 amino acids. CDR3 in DNA: TGCGCCAGCAGCCAAGCGGACGGGGGAAGCTCCTACGAGCAGTACTTC. This sequence encodes CASSQADGGSSYEQYF.

In DNA form, the CDR3 reads TGTGCCAGCAGTTTTTTTAAGCAGGGGAGACACGAGCAGTACTTC. Encoded protein: CASSFFKQGRHEQYF. The chain is built from TRBV28 and TRBJ2-7, with D perhaps matching TRBD1 (6 bases). Trimming cost V 3 bases and J 5 bases, with 17 bases left between them. The CDR3 is 15 residues long. The germline gives CDR1 MDHEN, CDR2 SYDVKM.

This clone has just one count. This chain links TRBV19 with TRBJ2-2; D possibly corresponds to TRBD2 (5 bases). Germline-derived CDR1 and CDR2 are LNHDA and SQIVND (reference sequence). V lost 5 bases and J 8 bases, leaving 12 bases between the germline ends. The CDR3 totals 13 residues. In DNA, the CDR3 is TGTGCCAGTAGTCTGGCGGGCGCAGGGGAGCTGTTTTTT. Its translation is CASSLAGAGELFF.

The chain uses TRBV4-1 and TRBJ2-5; possibly TRBD2 for D (6 bases). V lost 4 bases, J lost 1 base, and 16 bases lay in between. This CDR3 region has 16 residues. Germline lookup yields CDR1 MGHRA and CDR2 YSYEKL. CDR3 residues: CASSRRASASQETQYF. CDR3 nucleotide sequence: TGCGCCAGCAGCCGGAGGGCGAGCGCTTCCCAAGAGACCCAGTACTTC.

J is TRBJ2-1 and V is TRBV7-2, with D perhaps TRBD2 (5 bases). V lost 3 bases and J 0 bases, leaving 12 bases between the germline ends. Per the germline V gene, CDR1 is SGHTA and CDR2 is FQGNSA. This CDR3 spans 16 amino acids. Written as DNA, the CDR3 is TGTGCCAGCAGCTTCTCCGCGGGCAACTCCTACAATGAGCAGTTCTTC. Protein: CASSFSAGNSYNEQFF.